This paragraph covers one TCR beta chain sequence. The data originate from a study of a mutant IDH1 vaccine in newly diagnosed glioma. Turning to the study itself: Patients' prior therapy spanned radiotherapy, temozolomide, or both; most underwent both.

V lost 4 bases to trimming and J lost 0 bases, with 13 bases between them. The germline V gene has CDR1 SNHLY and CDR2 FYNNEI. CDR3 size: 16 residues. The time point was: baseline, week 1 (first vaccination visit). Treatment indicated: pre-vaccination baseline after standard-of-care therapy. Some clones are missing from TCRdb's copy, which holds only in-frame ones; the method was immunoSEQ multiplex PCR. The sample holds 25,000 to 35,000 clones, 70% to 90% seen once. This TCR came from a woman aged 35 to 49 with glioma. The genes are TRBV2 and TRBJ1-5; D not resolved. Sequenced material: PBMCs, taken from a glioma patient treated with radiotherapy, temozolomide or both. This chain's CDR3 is CASSAKGSYSNQPQHF. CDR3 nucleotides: TGTGCCAGCAGTGCGAAGGGCAGTTATAGCAATCAGCCCCAGCATTTT.